The rows below give T cell receptor beta chains drawn from one sample of a study of cytomegalovirus exposure and HLA in healthy donors. Sequencing used immunoSEQ multiplex PCR; TCRdb keeps in-frame clones, though not all of them. The sample carries around 250,000 clones, around 80% recorded once. The sequenced material came from PBMCs. The receptors originated from a woman aged 55-75 years in good health and CMV-seropositive. The CDR3 runs from the conserved cysteine through the conserved F or W. A D gene is named only where the DNA matches it firmly. Expanded clones are given a class, and other clones once, few, many or no size at all.

cdr3_length j_call d_call v_call clone_size cdr3_aa cdr3_nt
14 TRBJ1-5 . TRBV5-1 . CASSIRTGSQPQHF TGCGCCAGCAGCATACGGACGGGAAGCCAGCCCCAGCATTTT
15 TRBJ2-6 . TRBV6-6 . CASSPSRSGANVLTF TGTGCCAGCAGTCCTAGCCGCTCTGGGGCCAACGTCCTGACTTTC
14 TRBJ1-1 TRBD1 TRBV4-1 . CASSRGQGAAEAFF TGCGCCAGCAGCCGAGGACAGGGGGCCGCTGAAGCTTTCTTT
14 TRBJ1-1 . TRBV15 once CATSREVGATEAFF TGCGCCACCAGCAGAGAAGTGGGGGCCACTGAAGCTTTCTTT
15 TRBJ1-1 . TRBV7-2 . CASSPLTGMNTEAFF TGTGCCAGCAGCCCCTTGACAGGTATGAACACTGAAGCTTTCTTT
15 TRBJ2-3 TRBD2 TRBV5-6 . CASINSGFVEDTQYF TGTGCCAGCATTAATAGCGGGTTTGTCGAAGATACGCAGTATTTT
13 TRBJ1-4 . TRBV9 once CASSVQGGEKLFF TGTGCCAGCAGCGTGCAGGGTGGTGAAAAACTGTTTTTT
13 TRBJ1-6 TRBD1 TRBV27 . CASKWTGDSPLHF TGTGCCAGCAAGTGGACAGGGGATTCACCCCTCCACTTT
12 TRBJ2-1 . TRBV6-6 . CASSMGGYEQFF TGTGCCAGCAGTATGGGGGGTTATGAGCAGTTCTTC
13 TRBJ2-7 TRBD1 TRBV30 . CAWGTGGSYEQYF TGTGCCTGGGGGACAGGGGGCTCCTACGAGCAGTACTTC
15 TRBJ2-3 . TRBV28 . CASSLLGATSGTQYF TGTGCCAGCAGTTTATTAGGTGCTACCTCGGGTACGCAGTATTTT
16 TRBJ1-1 TRBD1 TRBV5-6 . CASSFQSGQGVTEAFF TGTGCCAGCAGCTTTCAATCGGGACAGGGAGTCACTGAAGCTTTCTTT
14 TRBJ2-3 TRBD2 TRBV11-2 . CASSFREVVDTQYF TGTGCCAGCAGCTTCCGGGAGGTGGTAGATACGCAGTATTTT
13 TRBJ2-5 . TRBV5-6 . CASSLSSGETQYF TGTGCCAGCAGCTTGTCATCAGGGGAGACCCAGTACTTC
16 TRBJ2-5 . TRBV11-2 . CASSYRDSPAGETQYF TGTGCCAGCAGCTACCGGGACTCACCCGCAGGTGAGACCCAGTACTTC
12 TRBJ2-7 TRBD1 TRBV28 . CASRQGDYEQYF TGTGCCAGCCGACAGGGAGACTACGAGCAGTACTTC
16 TRBJ2-3 TRBD2 TRBV5-1 . CASSTDRLAGGDTQYF TGCGCCAGCAGCACAGACAGACTAGCGGGAGGAGATACGCAGTATTTT
12 TRBJ1-2 TRBD1 TRBV27 . CASSRQGYGYTF TGTGCCAGCAGCCGACAGGGCTATGGCTACACCTTC
15 TRBJ2-3 TRBD1 TRBV18 . CASSPQQGSTDTQYF TGTGCCAGCTCACCACAACAGGGGAGCACAGATACGCAGTATTTT
15 TRBJ2-1 TRBD2 TRBV2 . CASSLRDSGSNEQFF TGTGCCAGCAGCCTGCGTGATAGCGGGAGTAATGAGCAGTTCTTC
15 TRBJ1-4 . TRBV5-1 . CASRTGWGSNEKLFF TGCGCCAGCAGAACAGGGTGGGGGTCTAATGAAAAACTGTTTTTT
11 TRBJ2-5 . TRBV29-1 . CSASRGREQYF TGCAGCGCCAGCAGGGGTCGAGAGCAGTACTTC
16 TRBJ2-7 TRBD2 TRBV11-2 . CASSGIRTSKNYEQYF TGTGCCAGCAGCGGAATCCGGACTAGCAAAAACTACGAGCAGTACTTC
13 TRBJ2-5 . TRBV7-2 . CASSFPGGQTQYF TGTGCCAGCAGCTTTCCAGGAGGGCAGACCCAGTACTTC
16 TRBJ1-4 TRBD1 TRBV5-6 . CASSLKWAGGGEKLFF TGTGCCAGCAGCTTGAAGTGGGCAGGGGGAGGAGAAAAACTGTTTTTT
15 TRBJ2-1 TRBD2 TRBV10-3 once CAISENPSGRDEQFF TGTGCCATCAGTGAGAACCCTAGCGGGAGAGATGAGCAGTTCTTC
15 TRBJ2-3 TRBD1 TRBV4-1 . CASSHSRQGTDTQYF TGCGCCAGCAGCCATTCTCGACAGGGAACAGATACGCAGTATTTT
15 TRBJ2-1 TRBD2 TRBV19 . CARRKREPQYNEQFF TGTGCCAGGAGAAAGCGGGAGCCCCAATACAATGAGCAGTTCTTC
13 TRBJ1-1 . TRBV7-6 . CASSSVGNTEAFF TGTGCCAGCAGCTCTGTCGGGAACACTGAAGCTTTCTTT
15 TRBJ2-5 . TRBV9 . CASSVTGTKQETQYF TGTGCCAGCAGCGTAACCGGGACAAAGCAAGAGACCCAGTACTTC